This record covers a single T cell receptor beta chain. The CDR3 totals 14 residues. The V gene's germline CDR1 is MNHNY and CDR2 SVGAGI (reference sequence). Trimming took 6 bases from V and 4 from J; bases not matched to a gene: 8. These data belong to a study of blood T cell repertoires in COVID-19. Overall study context: The United States, Italy and Spain supplied acute and convalescent COVID-19 samples. In each case, the material was cDNA or gDNA derived from T cells, B-cell-depleted T cells, or PBMCs.

In the original processing: Amplified reference gene primers provided the basis for estimating nucleated cell counts. Here immunoSEQ multiplex PCR was the method, and the copy in TCRdb shows in-frame clones only, minus some. The V and J calls and clone size come from that table; D and trimming were worked out from the DNA. The sample lists about 170,000 clones, roughly four fifths occurring once. The chain employs TRBV6-6 and TRBJ2-7; 8 bases agree with TRBD1. The receptor was derived from a man aged 40-55 years who had recovered from COVID-19. Sequencing was done on a sample of peripheral blood. Here the CDR3 reads CASRTSQGAYEQYF. The CDR3, as DNA: TGTGCCAGCAGGACCTCGCAGGGGGCTTACGAGCAGTACTTC.